A selection of T cell receptor beta chains follows, all from one sample in a study of T cells in Graves' hyperthyroidism and ophthalmopathy. Via MiXCR, TCRdb re-called the multiplex PCR reads, giving one row per CDR3 protein. The sample shows about 410,000 distinct CDR3 sequences, around 13% of them seen only once. Sequencing was performed on blood. All receptors derive from a woman aged 25 to 45 with Graves' ophthalmopathy. CDR3s include the opening cysteine and the closing phenylalanine or tryptophan. The order of the fields is clone size, V gene, J gene, D gene, CDR3 protein, CDR3 DNA. D genes are given only for firm matches. Size is stated for part of the rows, as once, few or many counts, or as a class when the clone is expanded.

>-|TRBV3-1|TRBJ2-7|-
CASSPGTYEEYF
TGTGCCAGCAGTCCAGGTACCTACGAGGAGTACTTC
>many|TRBV5-1|TRBJ1-1|-
CASSSRVWDTEAFF
TGCGCCAGCAGCTCCAGGGTTTGGGACACTGAAGCTTTCTTT
>many|TRBV20-1|TRBJ1-1|TRBD1
CSARDPRDSLEAFF
TGCAGTGCTAGAGACCCCCGGGACAGCCTTGAAGCTTTCTTT
>many|TRBV5-1|TRBJ2-1|-
CASRPDGYNEQFF
TGCGCCAGCAGGCCTGACGGGTACAATGAGCAGTTCTTC
>-|TRBV9|TRBJ2-3|-
CASSGQQGRFTDTQYF
TGTGCCAGCAGCGGACAACAGGGCAGGTTCACAGATACGCAGTATTTT
>few|TRBV9|TRBJ2-3|TRBD1
CASSTGQGAVDTQYF
TGTGCCAGCAGCACCGGACAGGGGGCGGTTGATACGCAGTATTTT
>few|TRBV7-3|TRBJ2-1|-
CASSRGRGGARNEQFF
TGTGCCAGCAGCCGAGGGAGGGGGGGGGCCAGGAATGAGCAGTTCTTC
>-|TRBV10-1|TRBJ2-5|-
CASRAGEETQYF
TGCGCCAGCAGGGCAGGGGAAGAGACCCAGTACTTC
>many|TRBV12-5|TRBJ2-1|-
CASGLRWPYNEQFF
TGTGCTAGTGGTCTGAGATGGCCTTACAATGAGCAGTTCTTC
>many|TRBV20-1|TRBJ2-3|-
CSAAPPTDTQYF
TGCAGTGCGGCCCCCCCCACAGATACGCAGTATTTT
>-|TRBV12-3/TRBV12-4|TRBJ1-1|-
CASSRSSGHSTEAFF
TGTGCCAGCAGCCGATCCTCGGGACACTCGACTGAAGCTTTCTTT
>many|TRBV7-6|TRBJ1-1|-
CASSLGDSRNTEAFF
TGTGCCAGCAGCTTAGGAGACAGTAGAAACACTGAAGCTTTCTTT
>-|TRBV11-2|TRBJ1-1|-
CASSFGGMYTEAFF
TGTGCCAGCAGCTTCGGGGGGATGTACACTGAAGCTTTCTTT
>many|TRBV11-2|TRBJ1-2|-
CASSLGTGLGYGYTF
TGTGCCAGCAGCTTAGGCACAGGGCTCGGCTATGGCTACACCTTC
>-|TRBV20-1|TRBJ2-1|TRBD2
CSAAIGLAGGHLNEQFF
TGCAGTGCTGCGATTGGACTAGCGGGGGGGCACTTGAATGAGCAGTTCTTC
>many|TRBV27|TRBJ2-1|-
CASSLKVATSYNEQFF
TGTGCCAGCAGCCTTAAGGTGGCTACCTCCTACAATGAGCAGTTCTTC
>-|TRBV30|TRBJ1-6|-
CAWSKDSLYNSPLHF
TGTGCCTGGAGTAAGGACAGCCTATACAATTCACCCCTCCACTTT
>many|TRBV13|TRBJ2-5|TRBD1
CASSVGTGGRETQYF
TGTGCCAGCAGCGTCGGGACAGGGGGCCGGGAGACCCAGTACTTC
>few|TRBV6-1|TRBJ2-7|TRBD2
CASSASGLAGSYEQYF
TGTGCCAGCAGTGCGTCTGGACTAGCGGGCTCCTACGAGCAGTACTTC
>many|TRBV20-1|TRBJ2-7|-
CSAPRLLSYEQYF
TGCAGTGCCCCCAGGCTCCTCTCCTACGAGCAGTACTTC
>many|TRBV20-1|TRBJ1-2|-
CSARDPRSGSDYGYTF
TGCAGTGCTAGAGATCCCCGGTCAGGGTCGGACTATGGCTACACCTTC
>many|TRBV7-9|TRBJ2-3|-
CASSLVLGSADTQYF
TGTGCCAGCAGCTTAGTTCTGGGATCGGCAGATACGCAGTATTTT
>many|TRBV11-1|TRBJ1-4|-
CANSTHREDEKLFF
TGTGCCAACAGCACACACAGGGAAGACGAAAAACTGTTTTTT
>-|TRBV11-2|TRBJ2-1|-
CASSPRWGEQFF
TGTGCCAGCAGCCCACGTTGGGGTGAGCAGTTCTTC
>few|TRBV20-1|TRBJ1-6|-
CSARGLGGWYNSPLHF
TGCAGTGCTAGAGGGCTCGGGGGCTGGTATAATTCACCCCTCCACTTT
>many|TRBV20-1|TRBJ1-1|-
CSAPLGMTDTEAFF
TGCAGTGCTCCATTAGGGATGACGGACACTGAAGCTTTCTTT
>few|TRBV6-4|TRBJ2-3|TRBD2
CASSASGGAADTQYF
TGTGCCAGCAGTGCAAGCGGGGGGGCCGCAGATACGCAGTATTTT
>once|TRBV20-1|TRBJ1-5|-
CSARPGQPNQPQHF
TGCAGTGCTAGACCCGGACAGCCCAATCAGCCCCAGCATTTT
>few|TRBV10-1|TRBJ2-1|TRBD2
CASRWMMRGALPDYNEQFF
TGCGCCAGCCGGTGGATGATGCGGGGGGCGCTGCCCGACTACAATGAGCAGTTCTTC